The 27 T cell receptor beta chains below all came from one sample that was sequenced in a study of Graves' ophthalmopathy and Graves' hyperthyroidism. Researchers took RNA transcripts and amplified TCR beta CDR3 regions from them. The library came from an HTBI-primed first-round RT-PCR and a second-round multiplex PCR. Each CDR3 protein is one row after TCRdb ran MiXCR on the multiplex PCR reads. Counted here are some 390,000 distinct CDR3 sequences, around 17% occurring once; the ten biggest clones make up approximately 1.4%. The sequenced sample consisted of peripheral blood. The receptors originated from a woman aged 18-29 years with Graves' ophthalmopathy.

This clonotype was seen many times. Here the CDR3 DNA reads TGTGCCAGCAAGGGAGACCTGCCTGAAGCTTTCTTT. The encoded protein is CASKGDLPEAFF. The V gene is TRBV6-5, the J gene TRBJ1-1; no reliable D call. V lost 7 bases and J 6 bases, leaving 12 bases between the germline ends. CDR3 size: 12 residues. In germline, CDR1 is MNHEY, CDR2 SVGAGI.

At least ten counts were recorded for this clonotype. This rearrangement joins TRBV5-1 to TRBJ2-7; weak D call: TRBD1 (6 bases). The CDR3 has 13 residues. Trimming left V 7 bases short and J 4 bases short, with 15 bases between. The V gene's germline CDR1 is SGHRS and CDR2 YFSETQ. CDR3 DNA sequence: TGCGCCAGCCACCTTCCGGACAGTTACGAGCAGTACTTC. Translated: CASHLPDSYEQYF.

This clonotype was detected only once. The genes are TRBV6-5 and TRBJ2-5, with D perhaps TRBD1 (6 bases). Germline CDR1 is MNHEY and CDR2 is SVGAGI. The germline V and J ends were trimmed by 4 bases and 9 bases, with 15 bases remaining between them. The CDR3 length is 13 residues. CDR3 DNA sequence: TGTGCCAGCAGTTCGACAGGTCCCCGGGCCCAGTACTTC. The encoded protein is CASSSTGPRAQYF.

V is TRBV28 and J is TRBJ2-5, with D uncertain. CDR1 is MDHEN and CDR2 is SYDVKM in the germline V gene. The CDR3 length is 15 residues. With 1 base removed from V and 3 bases from J, the gap between germline ends came to 12 bases. The CDR3 DNA reads TGTGCCAGCAGTTTATCAAGGGCAGAGAAAGAGACCCAGTACTTC. Protein product: CASSLSRAEKETQYF. Supplemented by reference TRBV28 and TRBJ2-5, the full variable domain reads DVKVTQSSRYLVKRTGEKVFLECVQDMDHENMFWYRQDPGLGLRLIYFSYDVKMKEKGDIPEGYSVSREKKERFSLILESASTNQTSMYLCASSLSRAEKETQYFGPGTRLLVL.

This clonotype was seen at least ten times. The gene calls are TRBV4-1 and TRBJ1-5; 9 bases agree with TRBD1. The CDR3 is 15 residues long. Trimming cost V 1 base and J 6 bases; bases outside gene matches: 4. Germline V CDR1 and CDR2: MGHRA, YSYEKL. The CDR3 loop is CASSQVLTGGQPQHF. The CDR3 DNA is TGCGCCAGCAGCCAAGTCTTGACAGGGGGTCAGCCCCAGCATTTT.

This clonotype occurred many times. The rearrangement uses TRBV6-1 and TRBJ1-1; 8 bases are a match to TRBD1. V gave up 3 bases and J gave up 6 bases; unmatched junction bases: 3. The CDR3 loop spans 13 amino acids. Per germline, CDR1 MNHNS and CDR2 SASEGT. The DNA for the CDR3 is TGTGCCAGCAGTGACAGGGGGCACGCTGAAGCTTTCTTT. It encodes CASSDRGHAEAFF.

This clonotype was seen many times. The chain couples TRBV6-5 to TRBJ1-2; no definite D call. CDR1 is MNHEY, CDR2 SVGAGI, per germline. The CDR3 has 16 residues. V was shortened by 6 bases and J by 4 bases, with 21 bases between the two germline ends. This CDR3 reads CASRPTEAGIFYGYTF. As DNA, the CDR3 is TGTGCCAGCAGACCCACCGAGGCAGGAATTTTCTATGGCTACACCTTC.

The V call is TRBV30, the J call TRBJ1-1; D gene unclear. CDR1 is GTSNPN and CDR2 is SVGIG in the germline V gene (reference sequence). Deletions cut 4 bases from V and 2 bases from J, with 5 bases between. This CDR3 is built from 11 residues. CDR3 region: CAWTDNTEAFF. DNA for the CDR3: TGTGCCTGGACCGATAACACTGAAGCTTTCTTT.

This clonotype was counted at least ten times. The CDR3 DNA reads TGCAGTGCTGCCCTAAGGAGGAGCGGACAAGAGACCCAGTACTTC. Protein sequence: CSAALRRSGQETQYF. V usage is TRBV20-1 and J usage is TRBJ2-5; D is possibly TRBD2 (5 bases). CDR3 length equals 15 residues. Germline V CDR1 and CDR2: DFQATT, SNEGSKA (reference sequence). Trimming stripped 5 bases from V and 2 bases from J, with 18 bases between.

Ten or more counts support this clonotype. This sequence joins TRBV30 and TRBJ2-7; 7 bases map to TRBD1. V lost 3 bases and J lost 4; bases outside the gene matches: 15. Per germline, CDR1 GTSNPN and CDR2 SVGIG (reference sequence). The CDR3 runs to 16 residues. The DNA of the CDR3 is TGTGCCTGGAGCCAGACAGGGTGGGCTGCCACATACGAGCAGTACTTC. Its translation: CAWSQTGWAATYEQYF. Full variable domain (remainder filled in from reference TRBV30 and TRBJ2-7): SQTIHQWPATLVQPVGSPLSLECTVEGTSNPNLYWYRQAAGRGLQLLFYSVGIGQISSEVPQNLSASRPQDRQFILSSKKLLLSDSGFYLCAWSQTGWAATYEQYFGPGTRLTVT.

This clonotype has a count of ten or more. The gene calls are TRBV25-1 and TRBJ1-6; D remains unclear. Germline loops: CDR1 MGHDK, CDR2 SYGVNS. Trimming removed 5 bases from V and 14 bases from J, with 10 bases in between. The CDR3 extends over 11 amino acids. The CDR3 DNA reads TGTGCCAGCAGTTCCCGGGGAACCCTCCACTTT. Translating gives CASSSRGTLHF.

This clonotype was detected ten times or more. CDR3 region: CAWSEAGDYGYTF. CDR3 bases: TGTGCCTGGAGTGAAGCGGGAGACTATGGCTACACCTTC. The chain uses TRBV30 and TRBJ1-2; D unresolved. Germline V lookup: CDR1 GTSNPN, CDR2 SVGIG (reference sequence). V was clipped by 1 base and J by 3 bases, with 9 bases between them. This CDR3 region has 13 residues.

The table lists this clonotype with many counts. V and J are TRBV28 and TRBJ1-5, with D possibly being TRBD1 (5 bases). V lost 1 base, J lost 0 bases, and 10 bases lay in between. Germline CDR1 is MDHEN and CDR2 is SYDVKM. This CDR3 is 16 amino acids long. The CDR3 loop reads CASSLLVGTSNQPQHF. DNA of the CDR3: TGTGCCAGCAGTTTATTAGTGGGGACTAGCAATCAGCCCCAGCATTTT.

This sequence joins TRBV6-2 or TRBV6-3 and TRBJ1-1; D gene unclear. Germline-derived CDR1 and CDR2 are MNHEY and SVGEGT. The CDR3 has 12 residues. V was shortened by 0 bases and J by 7 bases, with 6 bases between the two germline ends. The CDR3 sequence is CASSYSWREAFF. DNA of the CDR3: TGTGCCAGCAGTTACTCATGGCGTGAAGCTTTCTTT.

The CDR3 nucleotides read TGTGCCAGCAGTTTACCAGGGTCGGGCGAGCAGTACTTC. Its translation: CASSLPGSGEQYF. The chain combines TRBV6-5 with TRBJ2-7; D is perhaps TRBD1 (5 bases). The V gene lost 4 bases and the J gene lost 6 bases, with 13 bases spanning the gap. CDR3 size: 13 residues. Germline assignment: CDR1 MNHEY and CDR2 SVGAGI.

This clonotype showed up many times. The chain recombines TRBV6-1 with TRBJ1-1; 9 bases are a match to TRBD1. J gave up 7 bases and V 7 bases, and 16 bases lay outside the gene matches. This CDR3 region has 16 residues. Germline CDR1 reads MNHNS; CDR2 reads SASEGT. The CDR3 is CASTPDEGDRGIEAFF. The CDR3 coding sequence is TGTGCCAGCACCCCGGACGAAGGAGACAGGGGGATTGAAGCTTTCTTT.

This clonotype appeared many times. The rearrangement links TRBV7-3 to TRBJ1-1, with a possible D match to TRBD1 (5 bases). The germline V gene has CDR1 SGHTA and CDR2 FQGTGA. The CDR3 is 15 amino acids. Trimming shortened V by 5 bases and J by 1 base, and 14 bases separated the two germline ends. The CDR3 region is CASSQIGGGNTEAFF. The CDR3 region has the DNA TGTGCCAGCAGCCAGATTGGTGGGGGGAACACTGAAGCTTTCTTT.

The gene calls are TRBV20-1 and TRBJ1-5; D is ambiguous. The CDR3 is 15 amino acids. Germline CDR1 is DFQATT and CDR2 is SNEGSKA (reference sequence). Trimming stripped 3 bases from V and 4 bases from J, with 16 bases between. This chain's CDR3 is CSASIGTQNNQPQHF. The CDR3 coding sequence is TGCAGTGCTAGTATTGGTACACAAAATAATCAGCCCCAGCATTTT.

This clonotype came up many times. The V and J genes are TRBV7-2 and TRBJ1-1; D is unresolved. This CDR3 contains 12 residues. V lost 5 bases to trimming and J lost 10 bases, with 14 bases between them. The germline V gene encodes CDR1 SGHTA and CDR2 FQGNSA. CDR3 sequence: CASSPTVWRAFF. The CDR3 coding sequence is TGTGCCAGCAGCCCGACGGTGTGGAGAGCTTTCTTT.

CDR3 nucleotide sequence: TGCGCCAGCAGCCAAGATCGGGGGACCTGGGCGAACACCGGGGAGCTGTTTTTT. It translates to CASSQDRGTWANTGELFF. This chain uses TRBV4-1 with TRBJ2-2; tentative D call: TRBD2 (6 bases). V was pared by 0 bases and J by 0 bases, with 14 bases between. The CDR3 runs 18 residues. CDR1 and CDR2 (germline): MGHRA, YSYEKL.

The CDR3 DNA reads as TGTGCCAGCAGCCATGAAAGGGACGGGACCTACGAGCAGTACTTC. Translation gives CASSHERDGTYEQYF. J is TRBJ2-7 and V is TRBV3-1; D is tentatively TRBD1 or TRBD2 (5 bases each). CDR1 is LGHDT and CDR2 is YNNKEL in the germline V gene (reference sequence). This CDR3 contains 15 residues. Trimming shortened V by 3 bases and J by 2 bases, and 14 bases separated the two germline ends.

This clonotype has a handful of counts. The V and J genes are TRBV7-2 and TRBJ2-5; D is uncertain. With 2 bases removed from V and 1 base from J, the gap between germline ends came to 8 bases. CDR3 length equals 14 residues. Germline CDR1 and CDR2: SGHTA and FQGNSA. CDR3 in DNA: TGTGCCAGCAGCTTACGACTTAGCCAAGAGACCCAGTACTTC. Its translation is CASSLRLSQETQYF.

This clonotype came up many times. The chain links TRBV19 to TRBJ1-3; D is uncertain. Between the trimmed V and J ends, which lost 3 bases and 0 bases, there was a span of 9 bases. CDR1 and CDR2 from the germline V gene are LNHDA and SQIVND (reference sequence). The CDR3 totals 15 residues. CDR3 sequence reads: CASSISGSSGNTIYF. The DNA for the CDR3 is TGTGCCAGTAGTATCTCCGGGAGCTCTGGAAACACCATATATTTT.

Many counts were recorded for this clonotype. The chain uses TRBV7-2 and TRBJ1-6, with a weak D call TRBD1 (5 bases). The germline gives CDR1 SGHTA, CDR2 FQGNSA. V lost 5 bases and J 7 bases, leaving 9 bases between the germline ends. CDR3 length: 13 amino acids. As DNA, the CDR3 is TGTGCCAGCAGCCCCTGGGGCAATTCACCCCTCCACTTT. Its protein is CASSPWGNSPLHF.

This clonotype has a count of ten or more. This sequence joins TRBV11-2 and TRBJ2-7; 10 nucleotides line up with TRBD1. V gave up 6 bases and J gave up 4 bases; unmatched junction bases: 15. Looked up from germline, CDR1 is SGHAT and CDR2 is FQNNGV. The length of the CDR3 is 17 residues. CDR3 nucleotides: TGTGCCAGCAGGGACCGGGACAGGGGCGGCCCCACGTACGAGCAGTACTTC. Amino acid sequence: CASRDRDRGGPTYEQYF.

This clonotype appeared many times. This chain connects TRBV28 to TRBJ2-7; no reliable D call. The CDR3 is 13 amino acids. CDR1 MDHEN and CDR2 SYDVKM come from the germline V gene. V was clipped by 4 bases and J by 4 bases, with 11 bases between them. This CDR3 is CASSSGPLYEQYF. The CDR3 DNA reads as TGTGCCAGCAGTTCCGGGCCCCTATACGAGCAGTACTTC.

This clonotype was seen ten or more times. This sequence joins TRBV2 and TRBJ1-1; D is unresolved. Per the germline V gene, CDR1 is SNHLY and CDR2 is FYNNEI. The CDR3 is 13 residues long. Trimming pared 2 bases from V and 7 bases from J, leaving 11 bases between. In nucleotides, the CDR3 is TGTGCCAGCAGTGAATCCTTCAGAGTTGAAGCTTTCTTT. Its translation: CASSESFRVEAFF.